These T cell receptor beta chains were read from a single sample in a study of patients and donors after allogeneic stem cell transplantation. MiXCR, applied by TCRdb to the RT-PCR reads, yields one record per CDR3 protein. Counted here are about 110,000 distinct CDR3 sequences, less than 45% occurring once; the ten biggest clones make up 25% to 35%. The sample consisted of blood, either unsorted or a sorted T cell fraction (not recorded which). The receptors were sampled from a human donor who was either an allogeneic HSCT recipient or a stem cell or donor lymphocyte infusion donor (not recorded which). It is not recorded whose cells these are; they may come from a transplant donor. Both conserved end residues are part of each CDR3. The D gene is left open where the match is weak. Expanded clones are given a class, and other clones once, few, many or no size at all.

D	size	V	J	DNA	CDR3
.	.	TRBV28	TRBJ2-1	TGTGCCAGCAGTCCATACACGTTTGAGCAGTTCTTC	CASSPYTFEQFF
TRBD2	.	TRBV28	TRBJ2-5	TGTGCCAGCAGTTTATCTAGCGGCCAAGAGACCCAGTACTTC	CASSLSSGQETQYF
TRBD1	.	TRBV7-2	TRBJ2-2	TGTGCCAGCAGCTTCGACAGGGTGGCCGGGGAGCTGTTTTTT	CASSFDRVAGELFF
TRBD2	.	TRBV20-1	TRBJ2-1	TGCAGTGCTAGAACTCCTAGCGGGGCGTCGGATGAGCAGTTCTTC	CSARTPSGASDEQFF
TRBD1	.	TRBV4-2	TRBJ1-1	TGTGCCAGCAGCCAGACAGGGGCGAACACTGAAGCTTTCTTT	CASSQTGANTEAFF
.	many	TRBV5-1	TRBJ1-3	TGCGCCAGCAGCTTGGCCGGTGGAAACACCATATATTTT	CASSLAGGNTIYF
.	.	TRBV6-2/TRBV6-3	TRBJ2-3	TGTGCCAGCAGTCGGGGGACAGCCACAGATACGCAGTATTTT	CASSRGTATDTQYF
.	.	TRBV28	TRBJ1-1	TGTGCCAGCAGTCCCCCAGTAAACACTGAAGCTTTCTTT	CASSPPVNTEAFF
.	.	TRBV12-3/TRBV12-4	TRBJ2-1	TGTGCCAGCAGTTTCCTCCTTAGGTTAGGCTCCTACAATGAGCAGTTCTTC	CASSFLLRLGSYNEQFF
.	.	TRBV6-2/TRBV6-3	TRBJ2-7	TGTGCCAGCAGACAGGGGGGGAGCTCCTACGAGCAGTACTTC	CASRQGGSSYEQYF
.	.	TRBV6-6	TRBJ2-1	TGTGCCAGCAGTTACTCGATGGGTAGTGAGCAGTTCTTC	CASSYSMGSEQFF
.	.	TRBV29-1	TRBJ2-1	TGCAGCGTTGAAGATCTTATCCTAAGCTCCTACAATGAGCAGTTCTTC	CSVEDLILSSYNEQFF
.	.	TRBV20-1	TRBJ1-4	TGCAGTGCGGGGGTTCCAGAAAAACTGTTTTTT	CSAGVPEKLFF
TRBD1	.	TRBV20-1	TRBJ1-2	TGCAGTGCTACAGGGGGCAAGAATGGCTACACCTTC	CSATGGKNGYTF
.	.	TRBV11-1	TRBJ1-1	TGTGCCAGCAGCCTCCGGCGGGTCCGGACTGAAGCTTTCTTT	CASSLRRVRTEAFF
.	.	TRBV12-3/TRBV12-4	TRBJ2-7	TGTGCCAGCAGTCCCCCAATTTCTCACTACGAGCAGTACTTC	CASSPPISHYEQYF
.	.	TRBV24-1	TRBJ2-7	TGTGCCACCGGAGGGAAGGGTCGGGAGCAGTACTTC	CATGGKGREQYF
TRBD2	.	TRBV20-1	TRBJ2-7	TGCAGTGCTAGTTCGCGGGAGGGTAAGGACGAGCAGTACTTC	CSASSREGKDEQYF
TRBD1	.	TRBV4-3	TRBJ1-4	TGCGCCAGCAGCCAAGATCGGGGGACAGGTGAAAAACTGTTTTTT	CASSQDRGTGEKLFF
.	.	TRBV6-5	TRBJ2-5	TGTGCCAGCACCAGGCTAGAGACCCAGTACTTC	CASTRLETQYF
TRBD2	.	TRBV29-1	TRBJ2-1	TGCAGCGTTGAATCGACTAGCAGCTACAATGAGCAGTTCTTC	CSVESTSSYNEQFF
TRBD1	few	TRBV6-5	TRBJ2-3	TGTGCCAGCAGTTACTTAGGGGGCGTAGATACGCAGTATTTT	CASSYLGGVDTQYF
TRBD1	.	TRBV2	TRBJ2-7	TGTGCCAGCAGTGTCCGGACAGGGGATTACGAGCAGTACTTC	CASSVRTGDYEQYF
TRBD1	.	TRBV7-2	TRBJ1-2	TGTGCCAGCAGCTTAAGCCAGGGGGCGTTCTATGGCTACACCTTC	CASSLSQGAFYGYTF
TRBD1	few	TRBV4-2	TRBJ1-2	TGTGCCAGCAGCCAAATCCGGGACAGCTATGGCTACACCTTC	CASSQIRDSYGYTF
.	.	TRBV20-1	TRBJ2-7	TGCAGTGCCGGGGGCCGGTACGAGCAGTACTTC	CSAGGRYEQYF
.	.	TRBV20-1	TRBJ1-5	TGCAGTGCTAGAGAGAAAAGATCTTATAGCAATCAGCCCCAGCATTTT	CSAREKRSYSNQPQHF
TRBD1	.	TRBV7-9	TRBJ2-7	TGTGCCAGCAGTAGACCGGGACAGGCCCCATACGAGCAGTACTTC	CASSRPGQAPYEQYF
TRBD2	.	TRBV29-1	TRBJ2-1	TGCAGCGTAACTAGCGGGAGGACTGAGCAGTTCTTC	CSVTSGRTEQFF
TRBD1	few	TRBV18	TRBJ1-1	TGTGCCAGCTCACAACTGACAGGGATGGCGGCTGAAGCTTTCTTT	CASSQLTGMAAEAFF
.	few	TRBV30	TRBJ1-3	TGTGCCTGGACCCCCTTTGGAAACACCATATATTTT	CAWTPFGNTIYF
.	few	TRBV6-5	TRBJ1-1	TGTGCCAGCAGTTACTACGGGGGTTCAGGTGAAGCTTTCTTT	CASSYYGGSGEAFF
TRBD1	few	TRBV29-1	TRBJ1-1	TGCAGCGTGTCCCGGGACAGGGGGCGGAGGTCTGAAGCTTTCTTT	CSVSRDRGRRSEAFF
.	.	TRBV7-2	TRBJ1-1	TGTGCCAGCAGGATAGGAGGGTTTAACACTGAAGCTTTCTTT	CASRIGGFNTEAFF
TRBD2	.	TRBV6-6	TRBJ2-1	TGTGCCAGCAGTTACCTTCATATGGAACTAGCGAGTAATGAGCAGTTCTTC	CASSYLHMELASNEQFF
.	.	TRBV12-3/TRBV12-4	TRBJ1-1	TGTGCCAGCAGTTCTCTGGCAGGGTGGGTGAACACTGAAGCTTTCTTT	CASSSLAGWVNTEAFF
.	.	TRBV4-3	TRBJ1-6	TGCGCCAGCAGCCGAGGGTGGACGGTCGGTTCACCCCTCCACTTT	CASSRGWTVGSPLHF
.	few	TRBV7-2	TRBJ1-2	TGTGCCAGCAGCTCCAGGGCTTCCTATGGCTACACCTTC	CASSSRASYGYTF